One T cell receptor beta chain is described in this entry. Its antigen is not known. One entry per CDR3 protein results from TCRdb running MiXCR on the multiplex PCR reads. The sample yields about 13,000 distinct CDR3 sequences, roughly 62% seen once. The sample comes from a study of breast tumors, draining lymph nodes, adjacent tissues. Germline assignment: CDR1 LGHNA and CDR2 YNFKEQ. V gave up 0 bases and J gave up 2 bases, with 13 bases separating them. This CDR3 is 16 amino acids long. Notes on the study in general: Findings are consistent with lymph node origin and intratumoral expansion of most tumor T cells. Tumors had less TCR diversity than lymph nodes, more than nontumor tissue.

The rearrangement uses TRBV4-2 and TRBJ1-2; no clear D. The sequencing input was tumor-adjacent breast tissue. This TCR was recovered from a female donor with breast cancer. Some clones in this sample may be carry-over from other donors' samples. The CDR3 sequence: CASSQDLGSKNYGYTF. CDR3 nucleotide sequence: TGTGCCAGCAGCCAAGATTTAGGGAGTAAGAACTATGGCTACACCTTC.